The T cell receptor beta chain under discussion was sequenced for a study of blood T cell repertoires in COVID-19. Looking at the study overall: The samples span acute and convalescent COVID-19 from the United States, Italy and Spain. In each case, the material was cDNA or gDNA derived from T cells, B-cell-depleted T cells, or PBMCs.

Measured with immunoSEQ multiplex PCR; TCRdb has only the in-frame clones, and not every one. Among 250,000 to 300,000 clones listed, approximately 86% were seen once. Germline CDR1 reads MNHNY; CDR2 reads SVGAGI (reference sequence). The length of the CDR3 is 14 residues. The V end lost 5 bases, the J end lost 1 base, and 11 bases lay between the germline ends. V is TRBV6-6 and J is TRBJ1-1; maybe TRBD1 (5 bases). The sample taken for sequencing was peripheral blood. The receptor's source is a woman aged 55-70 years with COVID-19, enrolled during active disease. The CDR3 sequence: CASSPPGENTEAFF. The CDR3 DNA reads TGTGCCAGCAGTCCTCCGGGGGAGAACACTGAAGCTTTCTTT.